This T cell receptor (beta chain) was captured in a study of shared clonotypes between healthy human individuals. Whole-study results and caveats: On the whole, naive subsets had larger estimated richness than memory subsets had.

As regards this clone: The antigen is undetermined.

Naive CD8 cells, CD45RO-negative and positively selected for CCR7, excluded terminally differentiated effector memory CD45RA+ cells. The CDR3 consists of 18 residues. V was clipped by 3 bases and J by 7 bases; unmatched bases: 9. Germline lookup yields CDR1 SGHTA and CDR2 FQGNSA. TCRdb's copy holds only in-frame clones and misses some; the assay was immunoSEQ multiplex PCR. The sample shows some 2,100,000 clones, about 92% of them seen only once. The sequencing sample was made of naive CD8+ T cells from PBMCs. This receptor was taken from a man younger than 35 in good health. Some clones in this sample may be carry-over from other donors' samples. V usage is TRBV7-2 and J usage is TRBJ2-1; 16 positions agree with TRBD2. The CDR3 sequence is CASSFVRGLAGGWNEQFF. In nucleotides, the CDR3 is TGTGCCAGCAGCTTCGTCCGGGGACTAGCGGGAGGGTGGAATGAGCAGTTCTTC.